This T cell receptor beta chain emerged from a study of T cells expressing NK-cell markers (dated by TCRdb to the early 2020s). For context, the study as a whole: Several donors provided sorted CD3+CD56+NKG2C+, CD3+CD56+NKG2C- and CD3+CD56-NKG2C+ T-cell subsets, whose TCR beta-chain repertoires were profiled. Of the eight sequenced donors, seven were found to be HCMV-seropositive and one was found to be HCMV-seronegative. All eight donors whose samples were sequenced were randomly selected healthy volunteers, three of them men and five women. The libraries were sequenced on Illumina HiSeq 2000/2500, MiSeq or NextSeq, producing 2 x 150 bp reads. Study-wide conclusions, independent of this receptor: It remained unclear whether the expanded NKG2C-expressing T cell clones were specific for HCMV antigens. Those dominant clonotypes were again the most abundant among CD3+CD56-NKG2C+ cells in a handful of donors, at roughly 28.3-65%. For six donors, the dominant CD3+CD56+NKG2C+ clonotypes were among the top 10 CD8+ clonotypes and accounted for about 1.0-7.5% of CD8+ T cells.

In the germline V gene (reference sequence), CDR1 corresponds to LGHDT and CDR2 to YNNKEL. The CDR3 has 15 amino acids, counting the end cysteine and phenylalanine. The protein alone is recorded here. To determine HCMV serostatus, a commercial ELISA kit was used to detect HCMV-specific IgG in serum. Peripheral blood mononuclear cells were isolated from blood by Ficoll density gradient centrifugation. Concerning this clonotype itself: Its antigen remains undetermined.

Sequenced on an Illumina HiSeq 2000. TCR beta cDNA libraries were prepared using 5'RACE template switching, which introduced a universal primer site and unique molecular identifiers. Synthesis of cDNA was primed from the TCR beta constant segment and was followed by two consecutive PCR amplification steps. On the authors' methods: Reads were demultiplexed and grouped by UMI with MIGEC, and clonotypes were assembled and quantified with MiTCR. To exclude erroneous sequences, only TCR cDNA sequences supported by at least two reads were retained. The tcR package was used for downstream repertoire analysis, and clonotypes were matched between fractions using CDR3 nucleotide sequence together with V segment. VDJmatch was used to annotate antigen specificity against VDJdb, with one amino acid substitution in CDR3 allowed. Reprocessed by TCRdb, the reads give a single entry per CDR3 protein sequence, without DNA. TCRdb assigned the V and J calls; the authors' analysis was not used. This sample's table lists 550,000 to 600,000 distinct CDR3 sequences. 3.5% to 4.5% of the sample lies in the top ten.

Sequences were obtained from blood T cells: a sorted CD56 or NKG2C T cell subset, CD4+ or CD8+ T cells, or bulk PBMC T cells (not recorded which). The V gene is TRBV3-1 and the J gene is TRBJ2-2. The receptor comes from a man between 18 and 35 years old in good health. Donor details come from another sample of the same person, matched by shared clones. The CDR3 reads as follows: CASSQGFQVTGELFF. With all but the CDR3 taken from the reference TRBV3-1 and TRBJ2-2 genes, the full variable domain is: DTAVSQTPKYLVTQMGNDKSIKCEQNLGHDTMYWYKQDSKKFLKIMFSYNNKELIINETVPNRFSPKSPDKAHLNLHINSLELGDSAVYFCASSQGFQVTGELFFGEGSRLTVL.